This record concerns one T cell receptor beta chain sequence. What it binds is unknown. This CDR3 has 17 amino acids. Trimming took 2 bases from V and 5 from J; bases not matched to a gene: 12. CDR1 and CDR2 from the germline V gene are MDHEN and SYDVKM. TCRdb re-called the 5' RACE reads through MiXCR, storing one row per CDR3 protein. The sample shows about 150,000 distinct CDR3 sequences, more than 40% of them seen only once. This entry belongs to a study of CD8 T cells in ankylosing spondylitis. Study results and caveats: Those disease-linked clones were CD8+; they were also relatively rare in peripheral blood. Disease-associated clones were reportedly significantly overrepresented in matched ankylosing spondylitis synovial fluid.

This chain connects TRBV28 to TRBJ1-2; TRBD1 aligns across 9 bases. The receptor's source is a male donor with ankylosing spondylitis. Sample: synovial fluid, either unsorted or a sorted T cell fraction (not recorded which). The CDR3 DNA follows: TGTGCCAGCAGTTTAATCCTACAGGGGGCCTCAAGTTATGGCTACACCTTC. It codes for CASSLILQGASSYGYTF.